This TCR beta chain was captured in a study of PD-1 blockade in classical Hodgkin lymphoma. Findings and limits, study-wide: Underlying causes for the observed repertoire differences were not defined, possibly disease activity or prior therapy.

Described time point: cycle 4 day 1 (C4D1), after more than 5 weeks of nivolumab. Each patient relapsed following autologous stem cell transplantation, and prior brentuximab vedotin exposure differed. Comment on this clone: The antigen is unknown.

Sequenced by immunoSEQ multiplex PCR; TCRdb stores in-frame clones only, minus some. The table shows roughly 100,000 clones, with about 93% occurring only once. The clonotype was recovered from a human donor with classical Hodgkin lymphoma. The sequences come from peripheral blood mononuclear cells (PBMCs), collected before the fourth cycle of nivolumab.

CDR3 in amino acids: CSARGGGTYTDTQYF. For the CDR3, the DNA is TGCAGCGCCCGGGGAGGGGGCACCTACACAGATACGCAGTATTTT. J is TRBJ2-3 and V is TRBV29-1; either TRBD1 or TRBD2 may fit D (7 bases each). Per germline, CDR1 SQVTM and CDR2 ANQGSEA. V lost 7 bases, J lost 2 bases, and 19 bases lay in between. There are 15 residues in the CDR3.